These 28 T cell receptor beta chains were all obtained from the same sample, sequenced in a study of T cell changes during pregnancy in multiple sclerosis. The data were produced by immunoSEQ multiplex PCR, yet TCRdb's version contains in-frame clones alone and is incomplete. Here the sample spans some 80,000 clones, just over 90% being singletons. Specimen: peripheral blood, collected in the first trimester of pregnancy. The receptors were sampled from a female donor with multiple sclerosis, enrolled in a pregnancy study.

The V gene is TRBV5-4, the J gene TRBJ2-5; TRBD1 is a possible D gene (8 bases). The germline gives CDR1 SGHNT, CDR2 YYREEE (reference sequence). Trimming pared 0 bases from V and 7 bases from J, leaving 16 bases between. The length of the CDR3 is 15 residues. CDR3 loop: CASSLVTGEGGTQYF. CDR3 coding DNA: TGTGCCAGCAGCTTGGTGACAGGGGAGGGTGGGACCCAGTACTTC.

The genes are TRBV28 and TRBJ2-1; 7 nucleotides match TRBD1. The CDR3 contains 15 residues. Trimming removed 4 bases from V and 7 bases from J; junction bases left unmatched: 10. Germline assignment: CDR1 MDHEN and CDR2 SYDVKM. CDR3 residues: CASSSWGTVWNEQFF. CDR3 bases: TGTGCCAGCAGTTCGTGGGGGACAGTCTGGAATGAGCAGTTCTTC.

In this sample, this clone is medium-sized. J is TRBJ2-1 and V is TRBV19; maybe TRBD2 (5 bases). CDR1 LNHDA and CDR2 SQIVND come from the germline V gene (reference sequence). The germline V and J ends were trimmed by 1 base and 6 bases, with 13 bases remaining between them. The CDR3 covers 15 residues. The CDR3 DNA is TGTGCCAGTAGTATAGGAGAGGGCCATGTCAATGAGCAGTTCTTC. This sequence encodes CASSIGEGHVNEQFF.

Here the CDR3 reads CASTPGQGPYEQYF. In DNA form, the CDR3 reads TGTGCCAGCACCCCGGGACAGGGGCCCTACGAGCAGTACTTC. This chain links TRBV27 with TRBJ2-7, with TRBD1 matching over 10 bases. Germline V CDR1 and CDR2: MNHEY, SMNVEV (reference sequence). V was clipped by 7 bases and J by 2 bases; unmatched bases: 5. The CDR3 spans 14 residues.

This chain links TRBV27 with TRBJ1-2; no reliable D call. With 3 bases removed from V and 7 bases from J, the gap between germline ends came to 12 bases. CDR1 MNHEY and CDR2 SMNVEV come from the germline V gene (reference sequence). This CDR3 region has 13 residues. CDR3 coding DNA: TGTGCCAGCAGTTTCCGTTCTGCGGGTGGCTACACCTTC. Its translation is CASSFRSAGGYTF.

The chain has TRBV7-6 and TRBJ2-1; 8 bases agree with TRBD2. V was pared by 2 bases and J by 0 bases, with 3 bases of the junction left unmatched. CDR3 length equals 16 residues. CDR1 and CDR2 from the germline V gene are SGHVS and FNYEAQ. CDR3 in amino acids: CASSLLGTSSYNEQFF. CDR3 bases: TGTGCCAGCAGCTTATTGGGGACTAGCTCCTACAATGAGCAGTTCTTC.

A few counts support this clone. The gene calls are TRBV9 and TRBJ1-1; 7 bases line up with TRBD1. Per germline, CDR1 SGDLS and CDR2 YYNGEE. The CDR3 has 18 residues. After removal of 3 bases from V and 4 bases from J, the junction contained 18 bases not matched to a gene. Here the CDR3 reads CASSAGTALLSGSTEAFF. The DNA of the CDR3 is TGTGCCAGCAGCGCTGGGACAGCACTTCTCTCTGGGAGCACTGAAGCTTTCTTT.

The chain carries TRBV19 and TRBJ1-2; D is unresolved. CDR1 and CDR2 from the germline V gene are LNHDA and SQIVND (reference sequence). CDR3 size: 19 residues. The germline V and J ends were trimmed by 7 bases and 0 bases, with 27 bases remaining between them. CDR3 amino acids: CASTPRAATRRLPNYGYTF. DNA for the CDR3: TGTGCCAGTACCCCCCGGGCGGCGACCAGGAGACTACCTAACTATGGCTACACCTTC.

This clone has just one count. The chain recombines TRBV10-2 with TRBJ1-5; D perhaps matches TRBD1 (6 bases). The CDR3 runs to 15 residues. The ends were cut back, 6 bases at V and 2 bases at J, with 14 bases in the middle. The germline gives CDR1 WSHSY, CDR2 SAAADI. CDR3 sequence reads: CASSHPGEGNQPQHF. In nucleotides, the CDR3 is TGCGCCAGCAGCCACCCAGGGGAAGGCAATCAGCCCCAGCATTTT.

This clone was seen a few times. The chain has TRBV30 and TRBJ1-1; 7 bases are a match to TRBD1. The CDR3 spans 15 residues. Germline-derived CDR1 and CDR2 are GTSNPN and SVGIG (reference sequence). V trimming: 3 bases; J trimming: 3 bases; junction bases outside the gene matches: 10. Written as DNA, the CDR3 is TGTGCCTGGAGGCCCTCGGGAGACAGGGACACTGAAGCTTTCTTT. As protein: CAWRPSGDRDTEAFF.

The chain links TRBV7-8 to TRBJ2-2; the D gene is possibly TRBD2 (5 bases). The V end lost 8 bases, the J end lost 5 bases, and 12 bases lay between the germline ends. The CDR3 has 13 residues. Germline CDR1 and CDR2: SGHVS and FQNEAQ. The CDR3 sequence is CASAHSGTGELFF. The CDR3 DNA reads as TGTGCCAGCGCCCATTCGGGGACCGGGGAGCTGTTTTTT. Looking up the rest from reference TRBV7-8 and TRBJ2-2 gives the full variable domain: GAGVSQSPRYKVAKRGQDVALRCDPISGHVSLFWYQQALGQGPEFLTYFQNEAQLDKSGLPSDRFFAERPEGSVSTLKIQRTQQEDSAVYLCASAHSGTGELFFGEGSRLTVL.

The rearrangement joins TRBV18 to TRBJ2-7; D is unresolved. Germline CDR1 and CDR2: KGHSH and LQKENI. This CDR3 has 14 residues. Deletions cut 6 bases from V and 0 bases from J, with 12 bases between. The CDR3 loop is CASSERSHSYEQYF. The CDR3, as DNA: TGTGCCAGCTCGGAGAGATCACACTCCTACGAGCAGTACTTC.

This chain links TRBV27 with TRBJ1-1; tentative D call: TRBD1 (5 bases). V was shortened by 5 bases and J by 4 bases, with 14 bases between the two germline ends. CDR1 is MNHEY and CDR2 is SMNVEV in the germline V gene (reference sequence). The CDR3 totals 14 residues. The CDR3 DNA is TGTGCCAGCAGTCCCTCCTCGGGGGTCACTGAAGCTTTCTTT. Translating gives CASSPSSGVTEAFF.

The V call is TRBV29-1, the J call TRBJ1-6; D remains ambiguous. CDR1 and CDR2 from the germline V gene are SQVTM and ANQGSEA. The CDR3 extends over 13 amino acids. V lost 5 bases and J 5 bases, leaving 10 bases between the germline ends. CDR3 region: CSVSVSDNSPLHF. The CDR3 DNA reads TGCAGCGTTTCAGTAAGCGATAATTCACCCCTCCACTTT.

The chain employs TRBV9 and TRBJ2-7, with 7 bases aligning to TRBD1. There are 15 residues in the CDR3. The ends lost 5 bases at V and 2 bases at J; junction bases unmatched: 10. Germline V gene sequence: CDR1 SGDLS, CDR2 YYNGEE. CDR3 nucleotides: TGTGCCAGCAGTGTACTCGGGACAGAAACCTACGAGCAGTACTTC. This encodes CASSVLGTETYEQYF.

This sequence joins TRBV30 and TRBJ2-5, with 14 bases that match TRBD2. In germline, CDR1 is GTSNPN, CDR2 SVGIG (reference sequence). This CDR3 spans 17 amino acids. The ends lost 2 bases at V and 5 bases at J; junction bases unmatched: 10. CDR3 amino acids: CAWSSGTSGGVRETQYF. The CDR3 nucleotides are TGTGCCTGGAGTTCGGGGACTAGCGGGGGTGTCCGGGAGACCCAGTACTTC.

The chain combines TRBV4-2 with TRBJ2-1; 8 bases match TRBD2. The CDR3 length is 16 residues. The germline CDR1 and CDR2 sequences are LGHNA and YNFKEQ. V lost 0 bases, J lost 8 bases, and 9 bases stayed unmatched. The CDR3 DNA is TGTGCCAGCAGCCAAGAGATAGCGGGAATTCGCGATGAGCAGTTCTTC. Translating it yields CASSQEIAGIRDEQFF.

The chain employs TRBV7-9 and TRBJ2-5; 7 bases align to TRBD2. Germline V gene lookup returns CDR1 SEHNR and CDR2 FQNEAQ (reference sequence). V shed 5 bases, J shed 5 bases, and the junction held 14 bases outside the gene matches. This CDR3 spans 16 amino acids. CDR3 nucleotide sequence: TGTGCCAGCAGCCCCCTGCGGGGGACCCCGGGGGAGACCCAGTACTTC. Encoded protein: CASSPLRGTPGETQYF.

The chain carries TRBV11-2 and TRBJ2-5; D is ambiguous. Germline V lookup: CDR1 SGHAT, CDR2 FQNNGV. Trimming shortened V by 5 bases and J by 3 bases, and 22 bases separated the two germline ends. CDR3 size: 17 residues. The CDR3 DNA reads TGTGCCAGCAGCAACCCCTTGAGCAGACGCAGCGAAGAGACCCAGTACTTC. Its translation: CASSNPLSRRSEETQYF. Full variable domain (rest looked up from reference TRBV11-2 and TRBJ2-5): EAGVAQSPRYKIIEKRQSVAFWCNPISGHATLYWYQQILGQGPKLLIQFQNNGVVDDSQLPKDRFSAERLKGVDSTLKIQPAKLEDSAVYLCASSNPLSRRSEETQYFGPGTRLLVL.

The V call is TRBV6-6, the J call TRBJ2-3, with D possibly matching TRBD1 (6 bases). Germline CDR1 reads MNHNY; CDR2 reads SVGAGI (reference sequence). This CDR3 region has 14 residues. Between the trimmed V and J ends, which lost 6 bases and 4 bases, there was a span of 14 bases. The CDR3 bases are TGTGCCAGCAGAACAGGGAGCCTCGCAGATACGCAGTATTTT. This encodes CASRTGSLADTQYF.

This clone was seen only once. The J gene is TRBJ1-3, the V gene TRBV7-8, with D unresolved. V shed 2 bases and J shed 0 bases, with 17 bases lying between them. The CDR3 length is 18 residues. CDR1 and CDR2 (germline): SGHVS, FQNEAQ. CDR3 DNA: TGTGCCAGCAGCTTACCGACCGGGTCGCTTCTCTCTGGAAACACCATATATTTT. Translated: CASSLPTGSLLSGNTIYF.

This clone came up a few times. V and J are TRBV7-9 and TRBJ1-6, with TRBD1 as a possible D gene (6 bases). The V end lost 5 bases, the J end lost 15 bases, and 14 bases lay between the germline ends. CDR1 and CDR2 from the germline V gene are SEHNR and FQNEAQ (reference sequence). The CDR3 extends over 12 amino acids. The CDR3 DNA is TGTGCCAGCAGCCCTACCGACAGGTTCCTCCACTTT. Encoded protein: CASSPTDRFLHF. Full variable domain (outside the CDR3, taken from reference TRBV7-9 and TRBJ1-6): DTGVSQNPRHKITKRGQNVTFRCDPISEHNRLYWYRQTLGQGPEFLTYFQNEAQLEKSRLLSDRFSAERPKGSFSTLEIQRTEQGDSAMYLCASSPTDRFLHFGNGTRLTVT.

This clone came up once. V and J are TRBV28 and TRBJ1-1; D is perhaps TRBD1 (6 bases). Deletions cut 5 bases from V and 1 base from J, with 14 bases between. From germline, CDR1 is MDHEN and CDR2 SYDVKM. This CDR3 has 15 residues. The CDR3 bases are TGTGCCAGCAGTCCACCAGACAGGAAGAACACTGAAGCTTTCTTT. As protein: CASSPPDRKNTEAFF.

The J gene is TRBJ1-5, the V gene TRBV28; 9 bases map to TRBD1. The CDR3 contains 15 residues. With 6 bases clipped from V and 3 bases from J, the junction kept 6 bases outside the gene matches. Per germline, CDR1 MDHEN and CDR2 SYDVKM. The DNA for the CDR3 is TGTGCCAGCAGAGCCGGGACAGGGTCCAATCAGCCCCAGCATTTT. It translates to CASRAGTGSNQPQHF. The whole variable domain, filled in from reference TRBV28 and TRBJ1-5, reads DVKVTQSSRYLVKRTGEKVFLECVQDMDHENMFWYRQDPGLGLRLIYFSYDVKMKEKGDIPEGYSVSREKKERFSLILESASTNQTSMYLCASRAGTGSNQPQHFGDGTRLSIL.

The chain uses TRBV5-1 and TRBJ2-1, with TRBD2 identical over 7 bases. V shed 1 base and J 8 bases; nucleotides not matched to a gene: 6. The CDR3 runs 14 residues. Germline V gene data show CDR1 as SGHRS and CDR2 as YFSETQ. CDR3 DNA: TGCGCCAGCAGCTTGAGGCGGGAGTCCTATGAGCAGTTCTTC. Residues: CASSLRRESYEQFF.

The V and J genes are TRBV18 and TRBJ1-1, with TRBD1 matching over 8 bases. Germline assignment: CDR1 KGHSH and CDR2 LQKENI. Trimming took 3 bases from V and 4 from J; bases not matched to a gene: 7. This CDR3 contains 15 residues. CDR3 protein: CASSPSGQASTEAFF. CDR3 bases: TGTGCCAGCTCACCCTCGGGACAGGCGAGCACTGAAGCTTTCTTT.

The chain uses TRBV28 and TRBJ1-4, with a tentative D call TRBD1 (5 bases). The CDR3 contains 13 residues. Trimming pared 4 bases from V and 6 bases from J, leaving 9 bases between. CDR1 and CDR2 (germline): MDHEN, SYDVKM. The DNA of the CDR3 is TGTGCCAGCAGTTCAGGGATTGATGAAAAACTGTTTTTT. Translated, it gives CASSSGIDEKLFF.

The chain is built from TRBV7-8 and TRBJ1-5; no clear D gene. V was pared by 2 bases and J by 9 bases, with 14 bases between. The CDR3 is 14 residues long. CDR1 and CDR2 from the germline V gene are SGHVS and FQNEAQ. CDR3 DNA: TGTGCCAGCAGCTTAATCCATCAGTCGCCGCCCCAGCATTTT. Amino acids: CASSLIHQSPPQHF.